This T cell receptor (beta chain) was sequenced in a study of T cell repertoires in cytomegalovirus infection. About the study: Shared public TCR beta signatures pointed to both CMV infection and a matching HLA type.

General study points: Cumulative public TCR beta family frequency identified carriers of CMV plus the relevant HLA.

TCRdb reanalysed the reads using MiXCR and keeps one entry per CDR3 protein. The sample holds about 190,000 distinct CDR3 sequences, about 28% seen once. Concerning this clonotype itself: As yet, its antigen is unknown.

The receptor's source is a human donor in good health (CMV status not recorded). Some clones in this sample may be carry-over from other donors' samples. The material sequenced was PBMCs.

DNA for the CDR3: TGCAGTGCTGGGACTAGCTGGATCTACAATGAGCAGTTCTTC. Translated, it gives CSAGTSWIYNEQFF. This rearrangement joins TRBV20-1 to TRBJ2-1; 9 positions match TRBD2. CDR1 and CDR2 from the germline V gene are DFQATT and SNEGSKA (reference sequence). V trimming: 5 bases; J trimming: 3 bases; junction bases outside the gene matches: 5. The CDR3 is made up of 14 amino acids.